Listed below are T cell receptor beta chains from one sample, sequenced in a study of blood T cells in healthy people across ages. TCRdb reanalysed the 5' RACE reads using MiXCR and keeps one entry per CDR3 protein. The profile covers around 710,000 distinct CDR3 sequences, with roughly 41% appearing a single time and 20% to 25% taken by the ten largest. The source material was blood. Every receptor here comes from a woman aged 60-75 years in good health. Each CDR3 is given with its conserved first and last residue. The order of the fields is D gene, J gene, V gene, clone size, CDR3 protein, CDR3 DNA. The D gene is left open where the match is weak. Only part of the rows carry a size: once, few, many, or a class if the clone is expanded.

TRBD1	TRBJ2-3	TRBV7-3	NA	CASSRQGVTDTQYF	TGTGCCAGCAGTCGGCAGGGGGTGACGGATACGCAGTATTTT
NA	TRBJ2-3	TRBV19	NA	CASSIVGGASDTQYF	TGTGCCAGTAGTATAGTCGGGGGCGCGTCAGATACGCAGTATTTT
NA	TRBJ2-1	TRBV11-2	NA	CASSLNLGQEYEQFF	TGTGCCAGCAGCTTAAATTTGGGGCAGGAGTACGAGCAGTTCTTC
TRBD2	TRBJ2-1	TRBV11-1	once	CASSLLAGGSHEQFF	TGTGCCAGCAGCTTACTAGCGGGGGGGTCGCATGAGCAGTTCTTC
TRBD2	TRBJ2-3	TRBV6-2/TRBV6-3	few	CASSQSGRADTQYF	TGTGCCAGCAGTCAGAGCGGGAGGGCAGATACGCAGTATTTT
TRBD2	TRBJ2-7	TRBV6-5	NA	CASSKPGLAGPDEQYF	TGTGCCAGCAGTAAGCCGGGACTAGCGGGACCGGACGAGCAGTACTTC
TRBD2	TRBJ2-5	TRBV7-9	NA	CASSWRGREGPETQYF	TGTGCCAGCAGCTGGCGTGGACGGGAGGGTCCCGAGACCCAGTACTTC
TRBD2	TRBJ2-1	TRBV29-1	many	CSVDTSGVLSEQFF	TGCAGCGTGGACACTAGCGGGGTCCTGAGCGAGCAGTTCTTC
NA	TRBJ1-1	TRBV7-9	NA	CASSLGAQSTEAFF	TGTGCCAGCAGCTTAGGGGCTCAGTCCACTGAAGCTTTCTTT
NA	TRBJ2-5	TRBV5-1	NA	CASKWTETQYF	TGCGCCAGCAAATGGACGGAGACCCAGTACTTC
NA	TRBJ1-5	TRBV6-6	few	CASSSAGPLSQPQHF	TGTGCCAGCAGTTCCGCCGGTCCCCTTAGTCAGCCCCAGCATTTT
TRBD1	TRBJ1-1	TRBV10-3	NA	CAISGDRGNTEAFF	TGTGCCATCAGTGGGGACAGGGGGAACACTGAAGCTTTCTTT
NA	TRBJ2-1	TRBV2	NA	CASSASFSYNKQFF	TGTGCCAGCAGTGCTAGCTTTTCCTACAATAAGCAGTTCTTC
TRBD1	TRBJ1-2	TRBV7-3	few	CASSFTGGDSGGYTF	TGTGCCAGCAGCTTCACAGGGGGCGATTCCGGTGGCTACACCTTC
NA	TRBJ2-7	TRBV29-1	many	CSVRTDGSYEQYF	TGCAGCGTCAGGACAGACGGTTCCTACGAGCAGTACTTC
NA	TRBJ2-5	TRBV20-1	NA	CSARVSRGQETQYF	TGCAGTGCTAGAGTGTCCAGGGGCCAAGAGACCCAGTACTTC
NA	TRBJ1-2	TRBV18	NA	CASSPSETAGYTF	TGTGCCAGCTCACCATCTGAGACCGCCGGCTACACCTTC
TRBD2	TRBJ2-7	TRBV20-1	NA	CSASPGLAGGPHNEQYF	TGCAGTGCTAGTCCGGGACTAGCGGGAGGGCCCCACAATGAGCAGTACTTC
TRBD2	TRBJ2-1	TRBV7-2	NA	CASTGTSAYNEQFF	TGTGCCAGCACCGGGACTAGTGCTTACAATGAGCAGTTCTTC
NA	TRBJ2-7	TRBV2	NA	CASSEAGLGGKGLRNEQYF	TGTGCCAGCAGTGAAGCAGGGCTAGGGGGGAAAGGCCTTCGGAATGAGCAGTACTTC
TRBD1	TRBJ2-7	TRBV20-1	few	CSGGQGTSYEQYF	TGCAGTGGGGGACAGGGGACCTCCTACGAGCAGTACTTC
TRBD2	TRBJ2-1	TRBV27	many	CASSYRLAANEQFF	TGTGCCAGCAGTTACCGACTAGCGGCCAATGAGCAGTTCTTC